This T cell receptor beta chain was profiled in a study of Tregs in tolerant kidney transplant recipients. Study context: The nonmyeloablative bone marrow transplants came from related graft donors, with transient mixed chimerism.

Sequencing was performed with immunoSEQ multiplex PCR; in TCRdb, only in-frame clones are kept and a portion is missing. The sample holds about 30,000 clones. Unstimulated Tregs (CD4+CD25+CD127-) and CD4+CD25- non-Tregs were sorted from PBMCs. Regarding this clone: The read terminates 3 residues ahead of where the CDR3 ends, so the germline J gene completes it.

Trimming shortened V by 6 bases and J by 4 bases, and 13 bases separated the two germline ends. CDR3 size: 14 residues. CDR1 and CDR2 from the germline V gene are LNHDA and SQIVND (reference sequence). The source is a human donor who received a combined kidney and bone marrow transplant. This chain uses TRBV19 with TRBJ2-1; D might be TRBD2 (6 bases). The sequencing used CD8+ T cells from blood, collected before the transplant. CDR3 region: CASSEAGNYNEQFF. Partial CDR3 DNA: TGTGCCAGTAGCGAAGCGGGTAATTACAATGAG.